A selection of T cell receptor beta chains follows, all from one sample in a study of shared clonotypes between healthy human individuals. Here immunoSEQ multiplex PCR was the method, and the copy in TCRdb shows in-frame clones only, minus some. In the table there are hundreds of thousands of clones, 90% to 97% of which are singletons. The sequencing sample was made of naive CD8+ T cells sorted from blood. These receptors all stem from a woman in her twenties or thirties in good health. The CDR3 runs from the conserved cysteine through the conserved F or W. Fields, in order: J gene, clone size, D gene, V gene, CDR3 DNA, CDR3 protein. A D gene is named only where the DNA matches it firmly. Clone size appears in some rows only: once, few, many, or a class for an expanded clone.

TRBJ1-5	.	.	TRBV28	TGTGCCAGCAGCACCACTGGACGCGATCAGCCCCAGCATTTT	CASSTTGRDQPQHF
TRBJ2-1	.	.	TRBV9	TGTGCCAGCAGCCCAGCAGGAACATCCTACAATGAGCAGTTCTTC	CASSPAGTSYNEQFF
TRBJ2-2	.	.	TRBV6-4	TGTGCCAGCAGTGAAGCAATCACCGGGGAGCTGTTTTTT	CASSEAITGELFF
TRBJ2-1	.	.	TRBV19	TGTGCCAGCCTGGGGGATCTTGAGCAGTTCTTC	CASLGDLEQFF
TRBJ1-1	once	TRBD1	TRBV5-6	TGTGCCAGCAGCCGCCGGGACAGGAAAACTTTCTTT	CASSRRDRKTFF
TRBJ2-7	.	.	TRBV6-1	TGTGCCAGCAGTGAAGCCGGGGTTGAGCAGTACTTC	CASSEAGVEQYF
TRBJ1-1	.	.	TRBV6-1	TGTGCCAGCAGCCCGAGTTTCACTGAAGCTTTCTTT	CASSPSFTEAFF
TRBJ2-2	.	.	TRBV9	TGTGCCAGCAGCGTAGATCCCAGCGGAAACGCGAACACCGGGGAGCTGTTTTTT	CASSVDPSGNANTGELFF
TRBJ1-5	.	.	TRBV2	TGTGCCAGCAGTGAAGAGGGGACAAGGATCAATCAGCCCCAGCATTTT	CASSEEGTRINQPQHF
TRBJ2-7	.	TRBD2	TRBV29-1	TGCAGCGCCCTAGCGGACTACGAGCAGTACTTC	CSALADYEQYF
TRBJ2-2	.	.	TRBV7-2	TGTGCCAGCAGCTTACTAGCAGGGTCGCCCCCGGCGAGGGAGCTGTTTTTT	CASSLLAGSPPARELFF
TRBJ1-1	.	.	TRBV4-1	TGCGCCAGCAGCCAGGACCAGGAGACTGAAGCTTTCTTT	CASSQDQETEAFF
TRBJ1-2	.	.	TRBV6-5	TGTGCCAGCAGTTACGGGCGGACAGACCTTAACTATGGCTACACCTTC	CASSYGRTDLNYGYTF
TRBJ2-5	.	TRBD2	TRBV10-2	TGCGCCAGCAGTCGGGAGGGACCCATAGAGACCCAGTACTTC	CASSREGPIETQYF
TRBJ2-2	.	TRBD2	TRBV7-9	TGTGCCAGCAGCCCCGGACTAGCATCCACCGGGGAGCTGTTTTTT	CASSPGLASTGELFF
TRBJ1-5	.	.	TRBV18	TGTGCCAGCTCACCACCTAGGGCAGGGAGGAGCAATCAGCCCCAGCATTTT	CASSPPRAGRSNQPQHF
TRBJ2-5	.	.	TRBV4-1	TGCGCCAGCAGCCAAGGGAGAGAGACCCAGTACTTC	CASSQGRETQYF
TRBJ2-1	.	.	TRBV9	TGTGCCAGCAGCGTATGGGCTAGCAATGAGCAGTTCTTC	CASSVWASNEQFF
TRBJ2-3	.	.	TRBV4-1	TGCGCCAGCAGCCAAGAGGGGGGGCCCAACCCCACAGATACGCAGTATTTT	CASSQEGGPNPTDTQYF
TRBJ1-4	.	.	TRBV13	TGTGCCAGCAGCTCGCGGATGGCTAATGAAAAACTGTTTTTT	CASSSRMANEKLFF
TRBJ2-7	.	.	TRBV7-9	TGTGCCAGCAGCTTCGGGCCTCTTGTCTACGAGCAGTACTTC	CASSFGPLVYEQYF
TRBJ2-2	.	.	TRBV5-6	TGTGCCAGCAGCTTGTGGGGGAGGCAGGTCACCGGGGAGCTGTTTTTT	CASSLWGRQVTGELFF
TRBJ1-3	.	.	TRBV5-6	TGTGCCAGCAGCTTGGCAGGACATGGGCCTGGAAACACCATATATTTT	CASSLAGHGPGNTIYF
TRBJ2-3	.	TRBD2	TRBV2	TGTGCCAGCAGGCAAATAGCGGGAGGGAAGACAGATACGCAGTATTTT	CASRQIAGGKTDTQYF
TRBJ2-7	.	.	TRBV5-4	TGTGCCAGCAGCTTTCAGGGGAACTCCTACGAGCAGTACTTC	CASSFQGNSYEQYF
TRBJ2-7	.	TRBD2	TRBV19	TGTGCCAGTAGTGAAGCAGTCGGCAATAGTGGCGGGAGGGCCCTCTACGAGCAGTACTTC	CASSEAVGNSGGRALYEQYF
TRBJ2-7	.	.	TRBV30	TGTGCCTGGAGTGTGGCCGGGAACGAGCAGTACTTC	CAWSVAGNEQYF